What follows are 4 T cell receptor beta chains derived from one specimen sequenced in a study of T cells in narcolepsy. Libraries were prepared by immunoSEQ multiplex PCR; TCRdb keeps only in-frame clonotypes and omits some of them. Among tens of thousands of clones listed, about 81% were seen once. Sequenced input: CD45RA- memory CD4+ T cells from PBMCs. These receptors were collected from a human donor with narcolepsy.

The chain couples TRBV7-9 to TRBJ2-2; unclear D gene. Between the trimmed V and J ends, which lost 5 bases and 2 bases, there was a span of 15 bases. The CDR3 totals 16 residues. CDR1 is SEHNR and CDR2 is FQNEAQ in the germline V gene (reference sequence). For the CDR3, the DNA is TGTGCCAGCAGCCCGACCACGGAGATAAACACCGGGGAGCTGTTTTTT. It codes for CASSPTTEINTGELFF. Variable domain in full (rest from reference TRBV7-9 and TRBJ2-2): DTGVSQNPRHKITKRGQNVTFRCDPISEHNRLYWYRQTLGQGPEFLTYFQNEAQLEKSRLLSDRFSAERPKGSFSTLEIQRTEQGDSAMYLCASSPTTEINTGELFFGEGSRLTVL.

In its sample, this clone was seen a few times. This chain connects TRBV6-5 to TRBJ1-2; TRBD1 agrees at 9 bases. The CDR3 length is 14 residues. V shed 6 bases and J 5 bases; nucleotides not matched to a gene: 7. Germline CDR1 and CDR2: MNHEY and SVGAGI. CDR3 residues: CASRDRGTEYGYTF. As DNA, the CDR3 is TGTGCCAGCAGGGACAGGGGTACGGAATATGGCTACACCTTC.

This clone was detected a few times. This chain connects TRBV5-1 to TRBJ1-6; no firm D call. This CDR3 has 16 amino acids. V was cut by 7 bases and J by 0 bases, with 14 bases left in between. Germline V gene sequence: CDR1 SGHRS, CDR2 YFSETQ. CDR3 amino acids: CASRRSGSSYNSPLHF. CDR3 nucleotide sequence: TGCGCCAGCCGCAGGTCGGGCAGCTCCTATAATTCACCCCTCCACTTT. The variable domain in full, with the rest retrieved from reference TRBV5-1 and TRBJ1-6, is KAGVTQTPRYLIKTRGQQVTLSCSPISGHRSVSWYQQTPGQGLQFLFEYFSETQRNKGNFPGRFSGRQFSNSRSEMNVSTLELGDSALYLCASRRSGSSYNSPLHFGNGTRLTVT.

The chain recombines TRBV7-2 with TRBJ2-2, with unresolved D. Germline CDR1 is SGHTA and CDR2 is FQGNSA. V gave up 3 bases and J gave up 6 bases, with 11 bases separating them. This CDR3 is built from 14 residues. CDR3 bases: TGTGCCAGCAGCTTCGGCGTGGTCGCCGGGGAGCTGTTTTTT. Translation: CASSFGVVAGELFF.